This TCR beta chain emerged from a study of blood T cell repertoires in COVID-19. Study details: Researchers got acute and convalescent COVID-19 samples from the United States, Italy and Spain. Sources were T cells, B-cell-depleted T cells, or PBMCs; the material itself was cDNA or gDNA.

The ends were cut back, 4 bases at V and 6 bases at J, with 11 bases in the middle. Germline-derived CDR1 and CDR2 are SGHRS and YFSETQ. The CDR3 is made up of 13 amino acids. Participants came from 20 to 25 US areas, aged about 18 to 95 years. Participant-reported clinical history was the basis for cohort assignment. Profiled with immunoSEQ multiplex PCR; TCRdb holds only in-frame clones, not every one. The sample has under 250,000 clones; around 90% are singletons. This rearrangement joins TRBV5-1 to TRBJ2-1; TRBD2 is a possible D gene (5 bases). The sample taken for sequencing was PBMCs or T cells enriched from blood (not recorded which). The source is a woman in her 30s with acute COVID-19. The CDR3: CASSRRTGNEQFF. CDR3 in DNA: TGCGCCAGCAGCCGACGGACTGGCAATGAGCAGTTCTTC.